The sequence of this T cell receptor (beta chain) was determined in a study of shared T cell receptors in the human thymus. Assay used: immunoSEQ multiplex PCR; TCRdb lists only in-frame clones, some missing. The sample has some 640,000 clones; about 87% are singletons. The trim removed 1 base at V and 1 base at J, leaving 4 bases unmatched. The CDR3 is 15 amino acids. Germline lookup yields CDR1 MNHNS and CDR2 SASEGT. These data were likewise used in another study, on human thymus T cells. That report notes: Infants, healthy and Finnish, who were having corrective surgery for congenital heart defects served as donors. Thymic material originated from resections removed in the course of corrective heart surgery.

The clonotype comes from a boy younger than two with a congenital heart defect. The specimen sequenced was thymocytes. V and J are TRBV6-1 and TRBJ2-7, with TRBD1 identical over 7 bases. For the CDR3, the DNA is TGTGCCAGCAGTGAAGGCGGACAGGATTCCTACGAGCAGTACTTC. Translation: CASSEGGQDSYEQYF.